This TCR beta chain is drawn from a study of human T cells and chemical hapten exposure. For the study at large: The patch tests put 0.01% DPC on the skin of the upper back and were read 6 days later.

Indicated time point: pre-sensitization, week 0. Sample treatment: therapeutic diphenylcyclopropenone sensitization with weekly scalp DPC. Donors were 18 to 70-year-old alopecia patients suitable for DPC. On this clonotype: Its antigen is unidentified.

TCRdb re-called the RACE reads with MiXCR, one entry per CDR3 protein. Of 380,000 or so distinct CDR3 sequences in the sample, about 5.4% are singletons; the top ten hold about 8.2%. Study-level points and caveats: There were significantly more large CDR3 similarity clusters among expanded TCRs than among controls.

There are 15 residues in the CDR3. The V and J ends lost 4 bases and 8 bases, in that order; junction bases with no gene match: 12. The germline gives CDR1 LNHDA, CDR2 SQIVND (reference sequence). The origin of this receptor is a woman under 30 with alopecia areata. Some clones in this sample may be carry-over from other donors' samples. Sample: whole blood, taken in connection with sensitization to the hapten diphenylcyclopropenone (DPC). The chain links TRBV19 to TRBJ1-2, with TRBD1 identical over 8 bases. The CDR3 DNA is TGTGCCAGTAGTAACCGGGACAGGTCACGTAAAGGCTACACCTTC. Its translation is CASSNRDRSRKGYTF.